These 14 T cell receptor beta chains originate from one sample sequenced in a study of cytomegalovirus exposure and HLA in healthy donors (dated by TCRdb to 2016 to 2017). Library generation was performed with the immunoSEQ multiplex PCR assay. For the multiplex PCR, a mixture combining 60 forward primers for TCR Vbeta segments and 13 reverse primers for TCR Jbeta segments was used. This immuneACCESS table, as held by TCRdb, lists in-frame sequences with V and J called but not all clones. Of the missing ones, under half trace to an unresolved V gene in checked studies; the others have no known cause. This sample gives some 120,000 clones in total; roughly three fifths of them show up just once. Clones ranked in the top ten supply just under 9.5% of the sample. Specimen: PBMCs. The receptors derive from a woman aged 40 to 50 in good health and CMV-seropositive.

This chain uses TRBV6-5 with TRBJ1-2; D is perhaps TRBD1 (6 bases). The V end lost 2 bases, the J end lost 7 bases, and 14 bases lay between the germline ends. The CDR3 consists of 14 residues. CDR1 is MNHEY and CDR2 is SVGAGI in the germline V gene. CDR3 amino acids: CASSYQGQSPGYTF. The CDR3 DNA reads as TGTGCCAGCAGTTACCAGGGGCAGTCCCCTGGCTACACCTTC.

The chain is built from TRBV2 and TRBJ2-7; no firm D call. There are 14 residues in the CDR3. Trimming left V 4 bases short and J 1 base short, with 11 bases between. Germline CDR1 reads SNHLY; CDR2 reads FYNNEI. The CDR3 reads CASSGAGMSYEQYF. The CDR3 nucleotides read TGTGCCAGCAGTGGGGCTGGCATGTCCTACGAGCAGTACTTC.

The chain recombines TRBV29-1 with TRBJ2-5; TRBD2 aligns across 13 bases. Trimming took 6 bases from V and 5 from J; bases not matched to a gene: 12. The germline CDR1 and CDR2 sequences are SQVTM and ANQGSEA. The CDR3 sequence is 16 residues long. Here the CDR3 reads CSVLGLAGVGGETQYF. CDR3 nucleotides: TGCAGCGTCCTAGGACTAGCGGGAGTTGGAGGGGAGACCCAGTACTTC.

This clone has only one observation. This chain uses TRBV4-3 with TRBJ1-2; 9 nucleotides align to TRBD1. The CDR3 loop spans 20 amino acids. CDR1 LGHNA and CDR2 YSLEER come from the germline V gene. The ends lost 0 bases at V and 6 bases at J; junction bases unmatched: 20. As DNA, the CDR3 is TGCGCCAGCAGCCAAGATCTTAGGGGGATCAGGACAGGGGTGAAGAATGGCTACACCTTC. Its protein is CASSQDLRGIRTGVKNGYTF.

The chain is built from TRBV27 and TRBJ2-1; 7 bases agree with TRBD1. Germline V lookup: CDR1 MNHEY, CDR2 SMNVEV (reference sequence). Unmatched junction bases numbered 14, after V lost 5 bases and J lost 7 bases. There are 16 residues in the CDR3. CDR3 DNA sequence: TGTGCCAGCAGTGGGATTCGACAGGGCGTAGGTAATGAGCAGTTCTTC. It specifies CASSGIRQGVGNEQFF.

The gene calls are TRBV6-6 and TRBJ2-5, with D tentatively TRBD2 (7 bases). CDR3 length: 14 residues. From germline, CDR1 is MNHNY and CDR2 SVGAGI (reference sequence). V lost 8 bases and J lost 4, with 17 bases in between. In DNA, the CDR3 is TGTGCCAGCCTGGGGGGCGGGAGAGGAGAGACCCAGTACTTC. Translation: CASLGGGRGETQYF.

This clone was counted a single time. The chain employs TRBV5-4 and TRBJ2-2; a possible D gene is TRBD2 (6 bases). The ends were cut back, 3 bases at V and 1 base at J, with 16 bases in the middle. Germline CDR1 is SGHNT and CDR2 is YYREEE (reference sequence). CDR3 length: 17 residues. CDR3 bases: TGTGCCAGCAGCTCGGGCTTGGACGGGAGGAACACCGGGGAGCTGTTTTTT. Its translation: CASSSGLDGRNTGELFF. The full variable domain, its missing parts supplied by reference TRBV5-4 and TRBJ2-2, is ETGVTQSPTHLIKTRGQQVTLRCSSQSGHNTVSWYQQALGQGPQFIFQYYREEENGRGNFPPRFSGLQFPNYSSELNVNALELDDSALYLCASSSGLDGRNTGELFFGEGSRLTVL.

The chain links TRBV5-1 to TRBJ1-2; a possible D gene is TRBD1 (5 bases). Per germline, CDR1 SGHRS and CDR2 YFSETQ. CDR3 length: 15 amino acids. The V end lost 0 bases, the J end lost 0 bases, and 9 bases lay between the germline ends. The CDR3 loop reads CASSLDSGANYGYTF. As DNA, the CDR3 is TGCGCCAGCAGCTTGGATTCGGGGGCTAACTATGGCTACACCTTC.

Worth noting for this clone: At one end, the junction sequence differs from germline, possibly due to a read error. Other DNA sequences in the sample encode the same CDR3. The genes are TRBV19 and TRBJ1-1; maybe TRBD1 (5 bases). Germline CDR1 LNHDA, CDR2 SQIVND (reference sequence). CDR3 length: 15 residues. The CDR3 nucleotides read TGCGCCAGTAGTTTTACCCCATCCAGGGACACTGAAGCTTTCTTT. This gives the protein CASSFTPSRDTEAFF.

The chain combines TRBV7-2 with TRBJ2-2; D is uncertain. Germline CDR1 is SGHTA and CDR2 is FQGNSA. The CDR3 runs 14 residues. V was cut by 2 bases and J by 1 base, with 5 bases left in between. The CDR3 sequence is CASSLNRNTGELFF. The CDR3 DNA sequence: TGTGCCAGCAGCTTAAATAGGAACACCGGGGAGCTGTTTTTT.

CDR3 in amino acids: CATGWPYEQYF. The CDR3 nucleotides read TGTGCCACAGGGTGGCCCTACGAGCAGTACTTC. The gene calls are TRBV28 and TRBJ2-7, with a weak D call TRBD1 (5 bases). Germline assignment: CDR1 MDHEN and CDR2 SYDVKM. Trimming shortened V by 10 bases and J by 2 bases, and 9 bases separated the two germline ends. The CDR3 has 11 amino acids.

The CDR3 DNA reads TGTGCCAGCAGCCAAGGAATAAGCGGGAGGGCCTACGAGCAGTACTTC. Translation: CASSQGISGRAYEQYF. J is TRBJ2-7 and V is TRBV14, with 10 bases matching TRBD2. The junction had 5 bases not matched to a gene; V was cut back by 1 base and J by 2 bases. The CDR3 length is 16 residues. Looked up from germline, CDR1 is SGHDN and CDR2 is FVKESK.

The rearrangement joins TRBV10-3 to TRBJ2-7; TRBD2 is a possible D gene (6 bases). Germline assignment: CDR1 ENHRY and CDR2 SYGVKD. V dropped 0 bases and J dropped 3 bases, with 15 bases sitting between them. This CDR3 region has 16 residues. The chain's CDR3 is CAISESPMGGNYEQYF. In DNA, the CDR3 is TGTGCCATCAGTGAGTCTCCCATGGGCGGGAACTACGAGCAGTACTTC.

Concerning this clone: In the same sample, other DNA sequences code for this CDR3. The chain uses TRBV2 and TRBJ2-7, with TRBD1 as a possible D gene (6 bases). V shed 3 bases and J shed 5 bases, with 14 bases lying between them. In germline, CDR1 is SNHLY, CDR2 FYNNEI. This CDR3 comprises 14 residues. The CDR3 nucleotides read TGTGCCAGCAGTGAGCTACAGGGCGTCAACGAGCAGTACTTC. Translation: CASSELQGVNEQYF.